A selection of T cell receptor beta chains follows, all from one sample in a study of blood T cell repertoires in COVID-19. Clones were read by immunoSEQ multiplex PCR, and TCRdb kept only the in-frame ones, dropping some. The table includes 50,000 or so clones, approximately 80% detected once. Sequenced: peripheral blood. The receptors here all came from a man in his 70s with acute or convalescent COVID-19. Each CDR3 is given with its conserved first and last residue. Each record gives: D gene, V gene, clone size, J gene, CDR3 protein, CDR3 DNA. D genes are given only for firm matches. Expanded clones are given a class, and other clones once, few, many or no size at all.

d_gene: NA; v_gene: TRBV4-3; abundance: few; j_gene: TRBJ1-1; CDR3aa: CASSPRWEFGPGAFF; CDR3nt: TGCGCCAGCAGCCCGAGGTGGGAGTTTGGGCCCGGAGCTTTCTTT
d_gene: TRBD1; v_gene: TRBV4-1; abundance: NA; j_gene: TRBJ2-7; CDR3aa: CASSPRTGSYEQYF; CDR3nt: TGCGCCAGCAGCCCCCGGACAGGGTCGTACGAGCAGTACTTC
d_gene: TRBD1; v_gene: TRBV7-2; abundance: NA; j_gene: TRBJ2-2; CDR3aa: CASSWGDRSTGGELFF; CDR3nt: TGTGCCAGCAGCTGGGGGGACAGGAGCACCGGAGGGGAGCTGTTTTTT
d_gene: NA; v_gene: TRBV7-6; abundance: NA; j_gene: TRBJ2-2; CDR3aa: CASSAHPRSTGELFF; CDR3nt: TGTGCCAGCAGCGCACATCCTAGATCCACCGGGGAGCTGTTTTTT
d_gene: NA; v_gene: TRBV6-5; abundance: NA; j_gene: TRBJ1-1; CDR3aa: CASSRGGADTEAFF; CDR3nt: TGTGCCAGCTCCAGAGGAGGGGCAGACACTGAAGCTTTCTTT
d_gene: NA; v_gene: TRBV12-5; abundance: once; j_gene: TRBJ2-7; CDR3aa: CASGLPAQGNEQYF; CDR3nt: TGTGCTAGTGGTTTGCCGGCCCAGGGAAACGAGCAGTACTTC
d_gene: TRBD1; v_gene: TRBV19; abundance: NA; j_gene: TRBJ1-6; CDR3aa: CASTKGNRGLSPLHF; CDR3nt: TGTGCCAGTACCAAAGGGAACAGGGGGCTTTCACCCCTCCACTTT
d_gene: TRBD1; v_gene: TRBV7-9; abundance: NA; j_gene: TRBJ2-7; CDR3aa: CASSSPSGTGGSYEQYF; CDR3nt: TGTGCCAGCAGCTCCCCTTCGGGGACAGGGGGCTCCTACGAGCAGTACTTC
d_gene: NA; v_gene: TRBV29-1; abundance: NA; j_gene: TRBJ2-3; CDR3aa: CSVAGPTRNTQYF; CDR3nt: TGCAGCGTGGCAGGGCCGACCCGAAATACGCAGTATTTT
d_gene: NA; v_gene: TRBV19; abundance: NA; j_gene: TRBJ1-1; CDR3aa: CASSIDRTDTEAFF; CDR3nt: TGTGCCAGTAGTATAGATCGGACTGACACTGAAGCTTTCTTT
d_gene: TRBD1; v_gene: TRBV6-2/TRBV6-3; abundance: NA; j_gene: TRBJ2-4; CDR3aa: CASSHDRGLNIQYF; CDR3nt: TGTGCCAGCAGCCACGACAGGGGGCTAAACATTCAGTACTTC
d_gene: TRBD1; v_gene: TRBV10-3; abundance: NA; j_gene: TRBJ1-5; CDR3aa: CAISGGTALGQPQHF; CDR3nt: TGTGCCATCAGTGGAGGGACAGCTCTTGGCCAGCCCCAGCATTTT
d_gene: NA; v_gene: TRBV9; abundance: NA; j_gene: TRBJ2-1; CDR3aa: CASSANYNEQFF; CDR3nt: TGTGCCAGCAGCGCCAACTACAATGAGCAGTTCTTC
d_gene: TRBD1; v_gene: TRBV5-1; abundance: NA; j_gene: TRBJ1-1; CDR3aa: CASSLAGGMNTEAFF; CDR3nt: TGCGCCAGCAGCTTGGCAGGGGGGATGAACACTGAAGCTTTCTTT
d_gene: NA; v_gene: TRBV6-2/TRBV6-3; abundance: NA; j_gene: TRBJ1-5; CDR3aa: CASSYDNGRGQPQHF; CDR3nt: TGTGCCAGCAGTTACGACAATGGGAGGGGCCAGCCCCAGCATTTT
d_gene: NA; v_gene: TRBV5-8; abundance: NA; j_gene: TRBJ1-5; CDR3aa: CASTSSPRRGSNQPQHF; CDR3nt: TGTGCCAGCACCTCTAGCCCCAGGAGGGGCTCGAATCAGCCCCAGCATTTT
d_gene: TRBD2; v_gene: TRBV19; abundance: few; j_gene: TRBJ2-1; CDR3aa: CASTILAGGSGNEQFF; CDR3nt: TGTGCCAGTACTATACTAGCGGGAGGGTCAGGGAATGAGCAGTTCTTC
d_gene: TRBD1; v_gene: TRBV28; abundance: NA; j_gene: TRBJ1-4; CDR3aa: CASSFQGQQNEKLFF; CDR3nt: TGTGCCAGCAGTTTTCAGGGACAGCAGAATGAAAAACTGTTTTTT
d_gene: NA; v_gene: TRBV28; abundance: NA; j_gene: TRBJ2-5; CDR3aa: CASSSSTLSETQYF; CDR3nt: TGTGCCAGCAGCTCCTCCACTTTGTCGGAGACCCAGTACTTC
d_gene: NA; v_gene: TRBV19; abundance: NA; j_gene: TRBJ1-5; CDR3aa: CASSSDSRQHF; CDR3nt: TGTGCCAGTAGTAGTGACAGCCGGCAGCATTTT
d_gene: TRBD1; v_gene: TRBV6-5; abundance: NA; j_gene: TRBJ2-6; CDR3aa: CASRTGETGANVLTF; CDR3nt: TGTGCCAGCAGGACAGGGGAAACTGGGGCCAACGTCCTGACTTTC
d_gene: NA; v_gene: TRBV3-1/TRBV3-2; abundance: NA; j_gene: TRBJ2-7; CDR3aa: CASSQDSLAPDF; CDR3nt: TGTGCCAGCAGCCAAGATTCCCTAGCGCCCGACTTC
d_gene: TRBD1; v_gene: TRBV7-3; abundance: NA; j_gene: TRBJ2-1; CDR3aa: CASSADRVVQFF; CDR3nt: TGTGCCAGCAGCGCCGACAGGGTTGTGCAGTTCTTC
d_gene: NA; v_gene: TRBV6-1; abundance: NA; j_gene: TRBJ1-2; CDR3aa: CASSENGSGYTF; CDR3nt: TGTGCCAGCAGTGAAAACGGTTCGGGCTACACCTTC
d_gene: TRBD1; v_gene: TRBV4-2; abundance: NA; j_gene: TRBJ1-6; CDR3aa: CASSQAQGAVNSPLHF; CDR3nt: TGTGCCAGCAGCCAAGCGCAGGGGGCGGTTAATTCACCCCTCCACTTT
d_gene: TRBD1; v_gene: TRBV28; abundance: NA; j_gene: TRBJ2-5; CDR3aa: CATQGAGQGGETQYF; CDR3nt: TGTGCCACCCAGGGGGCGGGACAGGGAGGGGAGACCCAGTACTTC
d_gene: TRBD2; v_gene: TRBV28; abundance: NA; j_gene: TRBJ2-7; CDR3aa: CASSGRDLGLSYEQYF; CDR3nt: TGTGCCAGCAGTGGCCGGGACCTGGGACTATCCTACGAGCAGTACTTC
d_gene: TRBD2; v_gene: TRBV12-3/TRBV12-4; abundance: NA; j_gene: TRBJ2-3; CDR3aa: CASSLPQRGEQYF; CDR3nt: TGTGCCAGCAGTTTGCCTCAGCGGGGCGAGCAGTATTTT
d_gene: NA; v_gene: TRBV5-1; abundance: NA; j_gene: TRBJ1-4; CDR3aa: CASSLDRATNEKLFF; CDR3nt: TGCGCCAGCAGCTTGGACCGGGCAACTAATGAAAAACTGTTTTTT
d_gene: NA; v_gene: TRBV20-1; abundance: NA; j_gene: TRBJ2-1; CDR3aa: CSASGENNEQFF; CDR3nt: TGCAGTGCTAGTGGGGAGAACAATGAGCAGTTCTTC
d_gene: NA; v_gene: TRBV6-5; abundance: NA; j_gene: TRBJ1-3; CDR3aa: CASSLTGNGNTIYF; CDR3nt: TGTGCCAGCAGTTTAACAGGGAACGGAAACACCATATATTTT
d_gene: NA; v_gene: TRBV2; abundance: few; j_gene: TRBJ1-4; CDR3aa: CASNVQGPGEKLFF; CDR3nt: TGTGCCAGCAATGTACAGGGTCCAGGGGAAAAACTGTTTTTT
d_gene: NA; v_gene: TRBV14; abundance: NA; j_gene: TRBJ2-1; CDR3aa: CASSYRQSSYNEQFF; CDR3nt: TGTGCCAGCAGCTATCGACAGAGCTCCTACAATGAGCAGTTCTTC
d_gene: NA; v_gene: TRBV18; abundance: NA; j_gene: TRBJ1-2; CDR3aa: CASSPNGEGYTF; CDR3nt: TGTGCCAGCTCACCCAACGGAGAGGGCTACACCTTC
d_gene: NA; v_gene: TRBV15; abundance: NA; j_gene: TRBJ2-2; CDR3aa: CATSGGLRGINTGELFF; CDR3nt: TGTGCCACCAGCGGGGGACTAAGGGGGATTAACACCGGGGAGCTGTTTTTT
d_gene: NA; v_gene: TRBV15; abundance: NA; j_gene: TRBJ1-1; CDR3aa: CATSRDPAGFGSTEAFF; CDR3nt: TGTGCCACCAGCAGAGATCCGGCAGGGTTTGGTAGCACTGAAGCTTTCTTT
d_gene: NA; v_gene: TRBV6-2/TRBV6-3; abundance: NA; j_gene: TRBJ1-6; CDR3aa: CASSAGDKILHF; CDR3nt: TGTGCCAGCAGTGCGGGGGACAAAATCCTCCACTTT
d_gene: NA; v_gene: TRBV11-1; abundance: NA; j_gene: TRBJ2-3; CDR3aa: CASSLSGDTQYF; CDR3nt: TGTGCCAGCAGCTTAAGCGGCGATACGCAGTATTTT
d_gene: TRBD1; v_gene: TRBV2; abundance: NA; j_gene: TRBJ2-1; CDR3aa: CASSSQGEIAQNEQFF; CDR3nt: TGTGCCAGCAGTTCCCAGGGGGAGATAGCCCAGAATGAGCAGTTCTTC
d_gene: NA; v_gene: TRBV3-1/TRBV3-2; abundance: NA; j_gene: TRBJ1-5; CDR3aa: CASSQGGSNQPQHF; CDR3nt: TGTGCCAGCAGCCAAGGTGGCAGCAATCAGCCCCAGCATTTT
d_gene: NA; v_gene: TRBV2; abundance: NA; j_gene: TRBJ1-5; CDR3aa: CASSEAGQTYQPQHF; CDR3nt: TGTGCCAGCAGTGAAGCGGGCCAGACCTATCAGCCCCAGCATTTT
d_gene: NA; v_gene: TRBV19; abundance: NA; j_gene: TRBJ1-1; CDR3aa: CASRRGGVGTEAFF; CDR3nt: TGTGCCAGTAGAAGAGGAGGGGTTGGGACTGAAGCTTTCTTT
d_gene: TRBD1; v_gene: TRBV28; abundance: NA; j_gene: TRBJ1-4; CDR3aa: CASSLGTGLNEKLFF; CDR3nt: TGTGCCAGCAGTTTAGGGACAGGGTTAAATGAAAAACTGTTTTTT
d_gene: NA; v_gene: TRBV7-8; abundance: NA; j_gene: TRBJ2-7; CDR3aa: CASSPAGRQQYF; CDR3nt: TGTGCCAGCTCCCCGGCGGGCAGGCAGCAGTACTTC
d_gene: TRBD1; v_gene: TRBV11-2; abundance: NA; j_gene: TRBJ2-7; CDR3aa: CASSLWGTGVEQYF; CDR3nt: TGTGCCAGCAGCTTATGGGGGACAGGGGTTGAGCAGTACTTC
d_gene: NA; v_gene: TRBV29-1; abundance: many; j_gene: TRBJ2-7; CDR3aa: CSVAVGGRGYEQYF; CDR3nt: TGCAGCGTTGCGGTTGGAGGCAGGGGTTACGAGCAGTACTTC
d_gene: TRBD1; v_gene: TRBV6-2/TRBV6-3; abundance: NA; j_gene: TRBJ2-1; CDR3aa: CASSSGTEVYNEQFF; CDR3nt: TGTGCCAGCAGTTCCGGGACAGAAGTTTACAATGAGCAGTTCTTC
d_gene: TRBD2; v_gene: TRBV5-1; abundance: NA; j_gene: TRBJ2-7; CDR3aa: CASSLEGTSGYHEQYF; CDR3nt: TGCGCCAGCAGCTTGGAGGGGACTAGCGGGTACCACGAGCAGTACTTC
d_gene: NA; v_gene: TRBV19; abundance: NA; j_gene: TRBJ2-4; CDR3aa: CASSIGQDRGKNIQYF; CDR3nt: TGTGCCAGTAGTATAGGTCAGGATAGGGGCAAAAACATTCAGTACTTC
d_gene: NA; v_gene: TRBV6-6; abundance: NA; j_gene: TRBJ1-1; CDR3aa: CASSALMNTEAFF; CDR3nt: TGTGCCAGCAGTGCCCTAATGAACACTGAAGCTTTCTTT
d_gene: TRBD1; v_gene: TRBV11-3; abundance: NA; j_gene: TRBJ1-1; CDR3aa: CASSPDRDTEAFF; CDR3nt: TGTGCCAGCAGTCCAGACAGGGACACTGAAGCTTTCTTT
d_gene: TRBD1; v_gene: TRBV6-2/TRBV6-3; abundance: NA; j_gene: TRBJ1-1; CDR3aa: CASSSHPGQGMNTEAFF; CDR3nt: TGTGCCAGCAGTTCGCACCCGGGACAGGGCATGAACACTGAAGCTTTCTTT
d_gene: NA; v_gene: TRBV6-5; abundance: once; j_gene: TRBJ2-6; CDR3aa: CASKGISGANVLTF; CDR3nt: TGTGCCAGCAAGGGGATCTCTGGGGCCAACGTCCTGACTTTC